This T cell receptor beta chain was captured in a study of blood T cell repertoires in COVID-19. Study summary: The United States, Italy and Spain were the sources of the acute and convalescent COVID-19 samples. In each case, the material was cDNA or gDNA derived from T cells, B-cell-depleted T cells, or PBMCs.

As originally analysed: Cell counts per sample came from amplifying reference gene primers. Only in-frame clones appear in the TCRdb table, and some are missing; sequencing was by immunoSEQ multiplex PCR. V, J and clone size were drawn from that table, and D and trimming were deduced from the DNA. The sample has around 190,000 clones, approximately 88% seen once. Germline CDR1 and CDR2: SGHTA and FQGNSA. The V gene end was trimmed by 5 bases and the J gene end by 1 base; junction bases not matched to a gene: 6. The length of the CDR3 is 15 residues. This clone was seen more than once but under ten times.

This receptor was taken from a man between 18 and 29 years old with acute COVID-19. Material for sequencing was PBMCs or T cells enriched from blood (not recorded which). The chain recombines TRBV7-2 with TRBJ1-1, with 8 bases lining up with TRBD1. The CDR3 reads CASSPRTGSNTEAFF. The CDR3 region has the DNA TGTGCCAGCAGCCCAAGGACAGGGTCGAACACTGAAGCTTTCTTT.